This T cell receptor beta chain originates from a study of Ad26.COV2.S vaccination and SARS-CoV-2 variants. This clone is a singleton in its sample. What it binds is unknown. The same CDR3 can be traced to other DNA sequences in this sample. Germline-derived CDR1 and CDR2 are MNHEY and SVGAGI. The V and J ends lost 6 bases and 6 bases respectively, with 9 bases between them. CDR3 size: 13 residues. TCRdb's table, derived via immunoSEQ multiplex PCR, lists solely in-frame clones and lacks some. The table lists over 100,000 clones, roughly 75% of them singletons. Study-wide results and limits: After vaccination, substantial breadth of spike-specific CD8+ and CD4+ responses was reported. Using TCR breadth and depth analyses may have led to underestimated total T cell responses.

The TCR sequence derives from a human donor who had recovered from COVID-19. The starting material was peripheral blood, obtained after recovery from COVID-19. This chain uses TRBV6-5 with TRBJ1-6, with D possibly TRBD1 on 5 matching bases. CDR3 sequence: CASSWDGNSPLHF. The CDR3 nucleotides are TGTGCCAGCAGCTGGGACGGTAATTCACCCCTCCACTTT.